These T cell receptor beta chains were read from a single sample in a study of human T cells and chemical hapten exposure. TCRdb passed the 5' RACE reads through MiXCR, listing each CDR3 protein once. The data show about 81,000 distinct CDR3 sequences, more than 7.5% seen once. Receptors originate from a male donor in good health. CDR3s include the opening cysteine and the closing phenylalanine or tryptophan. A D gene is named only where the DNA matches it firmly. A row's size may be missing; if present it is once, few, many or a size class.

J: TRBJ1-2
size: few
V: TRBV11-2
D: TRBD1
DNA: TGTGCCAGCAGCCCCCTACAGGGGAAGGATTATGGCTACACCTTC
CDR3: CASSPLQGKDYGYTF

J: TRBJ2-3
size: .
V: TRBV5-1
D: .
DNA: TGCGCCAGCAGCTTGCGGGAATCAGATACGCAGTATTTT
CDR3: CASSLRESDTQYF

J: TRBJ1-1
size: few
V: TRBV5-4
D: .
DNA: TGTGCCAGCAGCTTGGGTTCAGGGTCAGGTGAAGCTTTCTTT
CDR3: CASSLGSGSGEAFF

J: TRBJ1-1
size: many
V: TRBV6-6
D: .
DNA: TGTGCCAGCAGTGCTCAGGGTATAAAGGGCACTGAAGCTTTCTTT
CDR3: CASSAQGIKGTEAFF

J: TRBJ2-5
size: few
V: TRBV12-3/TRBV12-4
D: TRBD2
DNA: TGTGCCAGCAGTTTTACTAGCGGGGGTAAAGAGACCCAGTACTTC
CDR3: CASSFTSGGKETQYF

J: TRBJ1-1
size: .
V: TRBV15
D: .
DNA: TGTGCCACCAGCAGAGCTAGAACTGACACTGAAGCTTTCTTT
CDR3: CATSRARTDTEAFF

J: TRBJ2-7
size: .
V: TRBV7-2
D: TRBD2
DNA: TGTGCCAGCAGCCCCGGAGTGGGGGGGATACACGAGCAGTACTTC
CDR3: CASSPGVGGIHEQYF

J: TRBJ2-7
size: .
V: TRBV14
D: TRBD1
DNA: TGTGCCAGCAGCCGATACAGGGGCGCAGACTACGAGCAGTACTTC
CDR3: CASSRYRGADYEQYF

J: TRBJ1-6
size: few
V: TRBV12-3/TRBV12-4
D: .
DNA: TGTGCCAGCAGGAACGGCAGGGCACCCCTCCACTTT
CDR3: CASRNGRAPLHF

J: TRBJ2-5
size: many
V: TRBV3-1
D: TRBD2
DNA: TGTGCCAGCAGCCAAGATCTAGCGGGGGGCTCTACCAAGAGACCCCAGTACTTC
CDR3: CASSQDLAGGSTKRPQYF

J: TRBJ2-1
size: many
V: TRBV20-1
D: TRBD2
DNA: TGCAGTGCTAGAGAATTTAGGACTAGCGGGAGAGAAGAGCAGTTCTTC
CDR3: CSAREFRTSGREEQFF

J: TRBJ2-5
size: .
V: TRBV21-1
D: .
DNA: TGTGCCAGTCCCCCTAGCGGGGGGGCTCGGGAGACCCGGTACTTC
CDR3: CASPPSGGARETRYF

J: TRBJ1-3
size: few
V: TRBV11-2
D: .
DNA: TGTGCCAGCAGCGCGATGTCTGGAAACACCATATATTTT
CDR3: CASSAMSGNTIYF

J: TRBJ2-1
size: .
V: TRBV4-1
D: TRBD2
DNA: TGCGCCAGCAGCCAAGTGGGACTAGCGGGAGCTTTAACGTCGTTGGATGAGCAGTTCTTC
CDR3: CASSQVGLAGALTSLDEQFF

J: TRBJ1-6
size: few
V: TRBV18
D: TRBD1
DNA: TGTGCCAGCTCAGCGTACAATACAGGGGTTAATAATTCACCCCTCCACTTT
CDR3: CASSAYNTGVNNSPLHF

J: TRBJ1-5
size: few
V: TRBV29-1
D: .
DNA: TGCAGCGTTTCTCAGGGTAATCAGCCCCAGCATTTT
CDR3: CSVSQGNQPQHF

J: TRBJ2-5
size: many
V: TRBV7-2
D: .
DNA: TGTGCCAGCAGCCAAGGACTACAAGAGACCCAGTACTTC
CDR3: CASSQGLQETQYF

J: TRBJ2-1
size: .
V: TRBV5-1
D: TRBD2
DNA: TGCGCCAGCAGCTTAGGACTAGCGGGGGGCCTTGGCTACAATGAGCAGTTCTTC
CDR3: CASSLGLAGGLGYNEQFF